The rows below give T cell receptor beta chains drawn from one sample of a study of OX40 agonist ivuxolimab in advanced cancers. Profiled with immunoSEQ multiplex PCR; TCRdb holds only in-frame clones, not every one. The table has about 20,000 clones, 85% to 90% seen once; the top ten hold 23%. The starting material was CD4+ or CD8+ T cells sorted from blood, obtained in a trial of the OX40 agonist ivuxolimab. These receptors came from an adult with an advanced solid tumor such as melanoma, head and neck, liver or kidney cancer. CDR3s include the opening cysteine and the closing phenylalanine or tryptophan. The D gene is left open where the match is weak. Size is stated for part of the rows, as once, few or many counts, or as a class when the clone is expanded.

NA	NA	TRBV9	TRBJ2-3	CASSQYLGADTQYF	TGTGCCAGCAGTCAATACCTCGGCGCAGATACGCAGTATTTT
NA	NA	TRBV4-2	TRBJ2-5	CASSQELWAGLKETQYF	TGTGCCAGCAGCCAAGAGTTGTGGGCTGGTTTGAAAGAGACCCAGTACTTC
NA	once	TRBV29-1	TRBJ2-7	CSVEGWGSSYEQYF	TGCAGCGTTGAAGGGTGGGGCAGCTCCTACGAGCAGTACTTC
NA	NA	TRBV13	TRBJ2-2	CASSLWSIWQRANTGELFF	TGTGCCAGCAGCTTATGGTCGATATGGCAGAGAGCGAACACCGGGGAGCTGTTTTTT
NA	NA	TRBV9	TRBJ1-6	CASSIGAGNSPLHF	TGTGCCAGCAGCATAGGAGCGGGAAATTCACCCCTCCACTTT
NA	NA	TRBV7-9	TRBJ2-1	CASSLGPNNEQFF	TGTGCCAGCAGCTTAGGGCCGAACAATGAGCAGTTCTTC
NA	NA	TRBV5-6	TRBJ2-3	CASSLASLGIGNTQYF	TGTGCCAGCAGCTTGGCTAGCCTGGGAATTGGGAATACGCAGTATTTT
NA	NA	TRBV28	TRBJ1-4	CASSFATEKLFF	TGTGCCAGCAGTTTCGCGACAGAAAAACTGTTTTTT
NA	NA	TRBV13	TRBJ2-1	CASSLGLGYNEQFF	TGTGCCAGCAGCTTAGGCCTGGGTTACAATGAGCAGTTCTTC
TRBD1	NA	TRBV28	TRBJ1-6	CASSRDRGRSYNSPLHF	TGTGCCAGCAGTCGTGACAGGGGCCGCTCCTATAATTCACCCCTCCACTTT
TRBD1	once	TRBV28	TRBJ2-5	CASSIRQGFRETQYF	TGTGCCAGCAGTATTAGACAGGGGTTTCGGGAGACCCAGTACTTC
NA	NA	TRBV19	TRBJ1-2	CAVAGTAFYGYTF	TGTGCCGTAGCGGGAACCGCTTTCTATGGCTACACCTTC
TRBD2	NA	TRBV5-8	TRBJ2-7	CASSFTRDYSYEQYF	TGTGCCAGCAGCTTTACCCGGGACTACTCCTACGAGCAGTACTTC
NA	NA	TRBV7-9	TRBJ2-7	CASSPGGAYEQYF	TGTGCCAGCAGCCCTGGCGGGGCCTACGAGCAGTACTTC
NA	NA	TRBV7-2	TRBJ1-5	CASSLGRVTQPQHF	TGTGCCAGCAGCTTGGGCAGGGTTACTCAGCCCCAGCATTTT
TRBD1	few	TRBV4-1	TRBJ1-5	CASSHPGQLNQPQHF	TGCGCCAGCAGCCATCCGGGACAGCTCAATCAGCCCCAGCATTTT
NA	once	TRBV29-1	TRBJ1-1	CSGGVSNTEAFF	TGCAGCGGGGGTGTCAGCAACACTGAAGCTTTCTTT
NA	NA	TRBV15	TRBJ2-1	CATSSPPRVEQFF	TGTGCCACCAGCAGCCCCCCTAGGGTTGAGCAGTTCTTC
TRBD1	once	TRBV7-8	TRBJ1-3	CASSLGDRGPYGNTIYF	TGTGCCAGCAGCTTAGGGGACAGGGGGCCTTATGGAAACACCATATATTTT
NA	NA	TRBV7-2	TRBJ2-1	CASTTGLIWDEQFF	TGTGCCAGCACCACGGGACTGATCTGGGATGAGCAGTTCTTC
TRBD2	once	TRBV27	TRBJ2-1	CASSFGGSYNEQFF	TGTGCCAGCAGTTTCGGGGGGTCCTACAATGAGCAGTTCTTC
NA	NA	TRBV7-9	TRBJ1-5	CASSSKGVNQPQHF	TGTGCCAGCAGCTCAAAGGGGGTTAATCAGCCCCAGCATTTT
NA	NA	TRBV6-6	TRBJ1-1	CASSYGGEDTEAFF	TGTGCCAGCAGTTATGGGGGGGAAGACACTGAAGCTTTCTTT